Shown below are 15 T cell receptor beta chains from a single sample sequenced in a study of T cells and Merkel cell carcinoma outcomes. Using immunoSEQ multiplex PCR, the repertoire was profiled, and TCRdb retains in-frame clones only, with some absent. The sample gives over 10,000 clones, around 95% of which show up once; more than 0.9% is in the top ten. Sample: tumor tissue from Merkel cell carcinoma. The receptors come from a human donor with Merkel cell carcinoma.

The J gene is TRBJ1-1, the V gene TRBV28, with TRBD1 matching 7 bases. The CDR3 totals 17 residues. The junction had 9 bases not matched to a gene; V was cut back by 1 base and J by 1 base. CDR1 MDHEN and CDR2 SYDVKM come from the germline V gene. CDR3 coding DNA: TGTGCCAGCAGTTTATTTCTTCTGGGACAGTCGAACACTGAAGCTTTCTTT. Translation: CASSLFLLGQSNTEAFF.

DNA for the CDR3: TGTGCCAGCAGCTGGGTCTCTAACACAGATACGCAGTATTTT. This encodes CASSWVSNTDTQYF. The rearrangement links TRBV7-2 to TRBJ2-3; D remains ambiguous. V was clipped by 4 bases and J by 2 bases, with 10 bases between them. Germline-derived CDR1 and CDR2 are SGHTA and FQGNSA. CDR3 length equals 14 residues.

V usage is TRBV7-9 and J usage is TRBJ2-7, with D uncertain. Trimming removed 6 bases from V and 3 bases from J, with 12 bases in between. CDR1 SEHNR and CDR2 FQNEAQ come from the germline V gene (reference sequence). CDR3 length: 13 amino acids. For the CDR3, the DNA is TGTGCCAGCAGTCCTCCCCGGCGCTACGAGCAGTACTTC. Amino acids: CASSPPRRYEQYF.

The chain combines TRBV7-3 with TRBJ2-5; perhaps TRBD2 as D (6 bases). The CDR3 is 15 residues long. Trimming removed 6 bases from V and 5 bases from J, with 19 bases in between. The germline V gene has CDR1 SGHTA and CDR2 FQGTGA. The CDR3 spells CASSFIGGMGETQYF. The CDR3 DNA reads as TGTGCCAGCAGTTTTATCGGCGGGATGGGGGAGACCCAGTACTTC. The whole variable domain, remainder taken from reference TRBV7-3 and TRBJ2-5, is GAGVSQTPSNKVTEKGKYVELRCDPISGHTALYWYRQSLGQGPEFLIYFQGTGAADDSGLPNDRFFAVRPEGSVSTLKIQRTERGDSAVYLCASSFIGGMGETQYFGPGTRLLVL.

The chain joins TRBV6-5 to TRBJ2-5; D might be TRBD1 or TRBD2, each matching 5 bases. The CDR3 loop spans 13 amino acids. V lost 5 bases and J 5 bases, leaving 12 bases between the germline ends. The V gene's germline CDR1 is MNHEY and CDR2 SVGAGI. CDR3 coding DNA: TGTGCCAGCAGTATGGGGGTTTGGGAGACCCAGTACTTC. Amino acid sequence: CASSMGVWETQYF.

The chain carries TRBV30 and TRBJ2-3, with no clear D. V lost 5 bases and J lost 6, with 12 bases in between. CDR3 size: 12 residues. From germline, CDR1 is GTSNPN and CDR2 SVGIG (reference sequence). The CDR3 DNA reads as TGTGCCTGGTGCCCAATACGCGATACGCAGTATTTT. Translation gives CAWCPIRDTQYF.

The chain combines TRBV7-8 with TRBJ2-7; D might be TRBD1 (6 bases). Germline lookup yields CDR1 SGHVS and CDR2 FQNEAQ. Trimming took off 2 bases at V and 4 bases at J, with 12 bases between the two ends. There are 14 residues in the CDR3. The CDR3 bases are TGTGCCAGCAGCTTACAGGGGATAGTTTACGAGCAGTACTTC. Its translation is CASSLQGIVYEQYF.

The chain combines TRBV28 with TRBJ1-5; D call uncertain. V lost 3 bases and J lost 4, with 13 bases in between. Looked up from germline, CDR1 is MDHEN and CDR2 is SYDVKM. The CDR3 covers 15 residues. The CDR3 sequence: CASSFKSWWNQPQHF. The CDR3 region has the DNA TGTGCCAGCAGTTTTAAGAGCTGGTGGAATCAGCCCCAGCATTTT.

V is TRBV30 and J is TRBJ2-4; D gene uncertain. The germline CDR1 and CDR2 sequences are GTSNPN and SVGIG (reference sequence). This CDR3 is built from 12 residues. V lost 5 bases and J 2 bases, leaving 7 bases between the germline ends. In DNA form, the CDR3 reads TGTGCCTGGGGAAACCCCAAAAACATTCAGTACTTC. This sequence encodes CAWGNPKNIQYF.

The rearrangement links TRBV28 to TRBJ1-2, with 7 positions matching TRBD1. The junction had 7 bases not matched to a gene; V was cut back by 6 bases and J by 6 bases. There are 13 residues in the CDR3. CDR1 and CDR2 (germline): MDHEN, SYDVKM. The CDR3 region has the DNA TGTGCCAGCAGACTCGACAGGGTGAATGGCTACACCTTC. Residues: CASRLDRVNGYTF.

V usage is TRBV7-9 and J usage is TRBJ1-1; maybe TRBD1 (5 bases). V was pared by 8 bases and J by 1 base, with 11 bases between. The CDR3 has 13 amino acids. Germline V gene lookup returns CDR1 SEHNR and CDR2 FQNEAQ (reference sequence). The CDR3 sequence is CASGSTGNTEAFF. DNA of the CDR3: TGTGCCAGCGGATCCACAGGGAACACTGAAGCTTTCTTT.

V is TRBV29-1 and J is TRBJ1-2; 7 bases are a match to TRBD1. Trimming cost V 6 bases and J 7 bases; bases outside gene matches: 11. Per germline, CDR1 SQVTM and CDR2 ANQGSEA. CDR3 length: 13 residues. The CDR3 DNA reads TGCAGCGTAAAGGGGGCCGGGGGCGCTGGCTACACCTTC. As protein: CSVKGAGGAGYTF. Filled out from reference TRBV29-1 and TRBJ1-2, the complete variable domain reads SAVISQKPSRDICQRGTSLTIQCQVDSQVTMMFWYRQQPGQSLTLIATANQGSEATYESGFVIDKFPISRPNLTFSTLTVSNMSPEDSSIYLCSVKGAGGAGYTFGSGTRLTVV.

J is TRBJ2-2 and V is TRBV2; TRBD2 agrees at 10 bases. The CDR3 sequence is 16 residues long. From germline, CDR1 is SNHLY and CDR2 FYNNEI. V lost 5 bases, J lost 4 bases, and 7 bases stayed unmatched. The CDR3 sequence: CASSSSGRASTGELFF. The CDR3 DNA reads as TGTGCCAGCAGTTCCAGCGGGAGGGCCAGCACCGGGGAGCTGTTTTTT. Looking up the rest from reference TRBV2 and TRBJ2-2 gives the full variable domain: EPEVTQTPSHQVTQMGQEVILRCVPISNHLYFYWYRQILGQKVEFLVSFYNNEISEKSEIFDDQFSVERPDGSNFTLKIRSTKLEDSAMYFCASSSSGRASTGELFFGEGSRLTVL.

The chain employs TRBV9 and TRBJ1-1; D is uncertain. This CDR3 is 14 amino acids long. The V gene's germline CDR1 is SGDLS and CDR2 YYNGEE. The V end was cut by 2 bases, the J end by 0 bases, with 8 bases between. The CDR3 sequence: CASSVIPVNTEAFF. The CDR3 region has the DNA TGTGCCAGCAGCGTCATACCGGTGAACACTGAAGCTTTCTTT.

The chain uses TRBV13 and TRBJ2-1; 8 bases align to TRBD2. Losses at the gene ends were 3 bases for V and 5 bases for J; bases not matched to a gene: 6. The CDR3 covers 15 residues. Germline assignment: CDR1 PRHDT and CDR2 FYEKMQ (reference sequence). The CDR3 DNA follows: TGTGCCAGCAGCTTTCGGGAGGGCCGGAACAATGAGCAGTTCTTC. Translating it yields CASSFREGRNNEQFF.